A selection of T cell receptor beta chains follows, all from one sample in a study of shared clonotypes between healthy human individuals. The data were produced by immunoSEQ multiplex PCR, yet TCRdb's version contains in-frame clones alone and is incomplete. The sample shows millions of clones, about 95% of them seen only once. The sequencing sample was made of naive CD8+ T cells sorted from blood. These receptors all stem from a young man in good health. The CDR3 runs from the conserved cysteine through the conserved F or W. Fields, in order: V gene, clone size, J gene, D gene, CDR3 DNA, CDR3 protein. A D gene is named only where the DNA matches it firmly. Size tells how often a clone was seen (once, few, many) or the class of an expanded clone, and some rows leave it out.

TRBV4-1	-	TRBJ2-3	-	TGCGCCAGCAGCCCTCTAGGCGAACCAGATACGCAGTATTTT	CASSPLGEPDTQYF
TRBV27	-	TRBJ1-2	-	TGTGCCAGCAGTTTAAGGTGGAACTATGGCTACACCTTC	CASSLRWNYGYTF
TRBV5-4	few	TRBJ2-5	TRBD1	TGTGCCAGCAGCTCCTACAGGGTAGGGGGCACAGAGACCCAGTACTTC	CASSSYRVGGTETQYF
TRBV9	-	TRBJ1-1	-	TGTGCCAGCAGCGTAGAGGGGACGGGGATGACTGAAGCTTTCTTT	CASSVEGTGMTEAFF
TRBV4-1	-	TRBJ1-2	-	TGCGCCAGCAGCCACGTAGGGGCAGATGGCTACACCTTC	CASSHVGADGYTF
TRBV27	-	TRBJ2-7	-	TGTGCCAGCAGTTTCGGCGGGGTCTACGAGCAGTACTTC	CASSFGGVYEQYF
TRBV7-9	-	TRBJ2-1	TRBD2	TGTGCCAGCAGCTTACCCGGGACTAGCGGACCTTACAATGAGCAGTTCTTC	CASSLPGTSGPYNEQFF
TRBV6-1	-	TRBJ2-5	-	TGTGCCAGCACCTTCCGAACTAGAGAAGGGGAGACCCAGTACTTC	CASTFRTREGETQYF
TRBV6-7	-	TRBJ1-5	TRBD1	TGTGCCAGCAGTTACTTCTCGGACAGGGTCAATCAGCCCCAGCATTTT	CASSYFSDRVNQPQHF
TRBV5-1	few	TRBJ2-7	-	TGCGCCAGCAGCTTAGGGGGCTACGAGCAGTACTTC	CASSLGGYEQYF
TRBV7-9	once	TRBJ2-1	-	TGTGCCAGCAGCCCACTAGGGGATGAGCAGTTCTTC	CASSPLGDEQFF
TRBV18	-	TRBJ1-4	TRBD1	TGTGCCAGCTCATCTACTCGGGGGACAGGGAATGAAAAACTGTTTTTT	CASSSTRGTGNEKLFF
TRBV13	-	TRBJ2-3	-	TGTGCCAGCAGCTGGAGAGGGAGCACAGATACGCAGTATTTT	CASSWRGSTDTQYF
TRBV28	-	TRBJ2-3	-	TGTGCCAGCAGTTTAGGGACGGACTATAGCACAGATACGCAGTATTTT	CASSLGTDYSTDTQYF
TRBV10-2	-	TRBJ2-7	-	TGCGCCAGCGAAGGAGGGGACCGCGAGCAGTACTTC	CASEGGDREQYF
TRBV9	-	TRBJ2-2	TRBD1	TGTGCCAGCAGCGCCAGGGACAGGGTCTTTGGGGAGCTGTTTTTT	CASSARDRVFGELFF
TRBV2	-	TRBJ1-1	TRBD1	TGTGCCAGCGGGGACAGGGTCGTTGAAGCTTTCTTT	CASGDRVVEAFF
TRBV4-1	once	TRBJ1-5	TRBD1	TGCGCCAGCAGCCTGGAGACAGGGTTCCAGCCCCAGCATTTT	CASSLETGFQPQHF
TRBV4-1	-	TRBJ1-2	TRBD1	TGCGCCAGCAGCCACGGACAGGGGAGTTATGGCTACACCTTC	CASSHGQGSYGYTF
TRBV4-1	-	TRBJ1-2	TRBD1	TGCGCCAGCAGCCAAGGACAGGGTGGCTATGGCTACACCTTC	CASSQGQGGYGYTF
TRBV27	once	TRBJ1-2	TRBD1	TGTGCCAGCAAACCGGGACAGAGCTATGGCTACACCTTC	CASKPGQSYGYTF
TRBV5-1	-	TRBJ2-1	-	TGCGCCAGCAGCTTGCGAGGGAGCTCCTACAATGAGCAGTTCTTC	CASSLRGSSYNEQFF
TRBV28	-	TRBJ1-6	TRBD1	TGTGCCAGCAGTTTCACAACAGGGGAAAGAGGTTCACCCCTCCACTTT	CASSFTTGERGSPLHF
TRBV6-5	-	TRBJ1-6	-	TGTGCCAGCAGTTACGGGTTACAGCTTAATTCACCCCTCCACTTT	CASSYGLQLNSPLHF
TRBV4-3	-	TRBJ2-3	TRBD2	TGCGCCAGCAGCCAAGACCAACTAGCGGGAGAGGGGAGTGATACGCAGTATTTT	CASSQDQLAGEGSDTQYF
TRBV27	-	TRBJ2-7	-	TGTGCCAGCAGTTTGGCTAGCGAGGACTACGAGCAGTACTTC	CASSLASEDYEQYF
TRBV7-2	-	TRBJ2-7	-	TGTGCCAGCAGCTTAGCGCAATCCCTCGTGGTAGGCTCCTACGAGCAGTACTTC	CASSLAQSLVVGSYEQYF
TRBV2	-	TRBJ1-5	-	TGTGCCAGCAGTGGACAATCGGATAGCAATCAGCCCCAGCATTTT	CASSGQSDSNQPQHF
TRBV6-6	-	TRBJ1-5	-	TGTGCCAGTGGAGAGCGGGGGGCTAGCAATCAGCCCCAGCATTTT	CASGERGASNQPQHF
TRBV27	-	TRBJ2-7	-	TGTGCCAGCAGCGACAGGTCCTACGAGCAGTACTTC	CASSDRSYEQYF
TRBV6-1	-	TRBJ2-3	-	TGTGCCAGCAGTGAACTGTTACCAGATACGCAGTATTTT	CASSELLPDTQYF
TRBV4-1	-	TRBJ1-5	-	TGCGCCAGCAGCCAAGAGCGGGTCGGGATTAGCAATCAGCCCCAGCATTTT	CASSQERVGISNQPQHF
TRBV19	-	TRBJ2-5	-	TGTGCCAGTAGTACCAACTCGGACAGTGGGGAGGGGACCCAGTACTTC	CASSTNSDSGEGTQYF
TRBV7-3	-	TRBJ2-5	-	TGTGCCAGCAGCTTAAGTGGAGGGGAGACCCAGTACTTC	CASSLSGGETQYF
TRBV27	-	TRBJ2-3	-	TGTGCCAGCAGTTTCTATCTGGGGGATACGCAGTATTTT	CASSFYLGDTQYF
TRBV4-1	-	TRBJ1-2	TRBD1	TGCGCCAGCAGCCAACCCGGGACAGGGGAGAACTATGGCTACACCTTC	CASSQPGTGENYGYTF
TRBV7-2	-	TRBJ2-5	TRBD1	TGTGCCAGCAGCTTCTTGTTGGCAGGGGGACAGGAGACCCAGTACTTC	CASSFLLAGGQETQYF
TRBV28	-	TRBJ1-1	-	TGTGCCAGCAGTTTAAGTCGCACTGAAGCTTTCTTT	CASSLSRTEAFF
TRBV6-1	-	TRBJ2-7	-	TGTGCCAGCAGTGAAGGGTCCCAGCGTTTACATTTGGGCTCCTACGAGCAGTACTTC	CASSEGSQRLHLGSYEQYF
TRBV5-4	-	TRBJ2-5	TRBD1	TGTGCCAGCAGCGCAGCAGGGACAGTACAAGAGACCCAGTACTTC	CASSAAGTVQETQYF
TRBV5-5	-	TRBJ1-1	-	TGTGCCAGCATCAGCAACACTGAAGCTTTCTTT	CASISNTEAFF
TRBV5-1	-	TRBJ2-5	TRBD2	TGCGCCAGCAGCTTGTCCGAGACTAGCAACCAAGAGACCCAGTACTTC	CASSLSETSNQETQYF
TRBV7-2	-	TRBJ1-6	-	TGTGCCAGCAGCTTATTCAACACTCGGACCAATTCACCCCTCCACTTT	CASSLFNTRTNSPLHF
TRBV2	-	TRBJ1-6	-	TGTGCCAGCAGTGAATCACAGTTGAGCTCCTATAATTCACCCCTCCACTTT	CASSESQLSSYNSPLHF
TRBV7-9	-	TRBJ2-1	-	TGTGCCAGCAGCTCACCGGACAGCTTCTACAATGAGCAGTTCTTC	CASSSPDSFYNEQFF
TRBV28	-	TRBJ1-3	-	TGTGCCAGCAGTTTTAGAGGCTCTGGAAACACCATATATTTT	CASSFRGSGNTIYF
TRBV28	-	TRBJ2-1	TRBD1	TGTGCCTCACGGCAGGGGGACAATGAGCAGTTCTTC	CASRQGDNEQFF
TRBV7-9	once	TRBJ2-7	-	TGTGCCAGCAGCGCCGAGAAGGGGGAGCAGTACTTC	CASSAEKGEQYF
TRBV11-2	-	TRBJ2-1	-	TGTGCCAGCAGCCCTCAGGGTTCCTCCTACAATGAGCAGTTCTTC	CASSPQGSSYNEQFF
TRBV29-1	-	TRBJ1-2	TRBD1	TGCAGCGTCGCCGGGACAGGGGCTTATAACTATGGCTACACCTTC	CSVAGTGAYNYGYTF
TRBV7-9	-	TRBJ2-7	-	TGTGCCAGCAGCCCAGACCTCATAACGGGCGAGCAGTACTTC	CASSPDLITGEQYF
TRBV5-1	-	TRBJ2-7	-	TGCGCCAGCAGCTTGGGGGTTGGCTACGAGCAGTACTTC	CASSLGVGYEQYF
TRBV15	-	TRBJ2-1	-	TGTGCCACCAGCGAAATAGAAGTTTACAATGAGCAGTTCTTC	CATSEIEVYNEQFF